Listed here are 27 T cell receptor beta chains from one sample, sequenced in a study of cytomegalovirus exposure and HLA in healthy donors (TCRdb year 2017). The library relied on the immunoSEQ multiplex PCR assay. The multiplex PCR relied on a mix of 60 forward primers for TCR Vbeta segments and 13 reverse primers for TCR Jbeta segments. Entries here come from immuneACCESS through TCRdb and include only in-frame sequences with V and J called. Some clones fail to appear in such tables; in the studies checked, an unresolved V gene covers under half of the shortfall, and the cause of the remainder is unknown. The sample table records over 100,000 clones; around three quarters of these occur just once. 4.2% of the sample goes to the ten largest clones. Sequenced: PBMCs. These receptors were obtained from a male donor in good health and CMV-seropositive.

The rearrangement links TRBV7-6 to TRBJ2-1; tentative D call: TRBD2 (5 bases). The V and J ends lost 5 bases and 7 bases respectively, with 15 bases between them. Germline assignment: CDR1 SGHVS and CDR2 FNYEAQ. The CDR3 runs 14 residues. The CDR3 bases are TGTGCCAGCAGCCTTAGCGTTACGAGGAATGAGCAGTTCTTC. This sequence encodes CASSLSVTRNEQFF.

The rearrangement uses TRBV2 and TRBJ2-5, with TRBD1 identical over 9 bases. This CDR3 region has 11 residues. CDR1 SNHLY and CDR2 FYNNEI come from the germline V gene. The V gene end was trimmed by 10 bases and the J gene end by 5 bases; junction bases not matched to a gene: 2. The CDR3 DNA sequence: TGTGCCACCGGACAGGGGGAGACCCAGTACTTC. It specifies CATGQGETQYF.

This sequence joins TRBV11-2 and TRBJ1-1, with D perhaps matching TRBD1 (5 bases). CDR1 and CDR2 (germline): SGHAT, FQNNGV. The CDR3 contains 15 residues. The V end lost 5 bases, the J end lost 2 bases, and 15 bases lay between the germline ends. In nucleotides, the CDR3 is TGTGCCAGCAGCCTGCAGCAGGGTACTAACACTGAAGCTTTCTTT. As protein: CASSLQQGTNTEAFF.

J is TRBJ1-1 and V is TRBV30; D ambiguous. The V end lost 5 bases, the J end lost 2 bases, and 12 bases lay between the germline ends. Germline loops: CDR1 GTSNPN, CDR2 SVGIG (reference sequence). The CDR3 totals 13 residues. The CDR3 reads CAWSLMSNTEAFF. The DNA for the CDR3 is TGTGCCTGGTCCCTAATGAGTAACACTGAAGCTTTCTTT.

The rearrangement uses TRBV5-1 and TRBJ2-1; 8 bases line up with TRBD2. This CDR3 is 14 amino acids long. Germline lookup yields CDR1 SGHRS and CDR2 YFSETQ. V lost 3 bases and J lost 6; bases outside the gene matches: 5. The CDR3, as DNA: TGCGCCAGCAGCTCCCGGGGGGGGGTCAATGAGCAGTTCTTC. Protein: CASSSRGGVNEQFF.

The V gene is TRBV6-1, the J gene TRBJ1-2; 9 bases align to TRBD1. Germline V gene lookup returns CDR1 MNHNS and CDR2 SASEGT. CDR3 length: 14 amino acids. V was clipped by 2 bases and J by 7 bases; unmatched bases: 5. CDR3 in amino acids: CASSEWGQGGGYTF. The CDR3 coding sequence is TGTGCCAGCAGTGAATGGGGACAGGGAGGTGGCTACACCTTC.

The DNA for the CDR3 is TGTGCCAGCAGCTTTAGCGGGGGGCAGTACAATGAGCAGTTCTTC. It translates to CASSFSGGQYNEQFF. J is TRBJ2-1 and V is TRBV7-2, with 10 bases matching TRBD2. Trimming cost V 3 bases and J 4 bases; bases outside gene matches: 3. Germline CDR1 SGHTA, CDR2 FQGNSA. CDR3 length equals 15 residues.

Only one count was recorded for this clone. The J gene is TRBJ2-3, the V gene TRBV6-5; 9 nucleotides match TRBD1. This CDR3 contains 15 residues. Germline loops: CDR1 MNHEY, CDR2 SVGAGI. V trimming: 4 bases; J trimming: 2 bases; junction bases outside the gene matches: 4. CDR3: CASSSGTGTTDTQYF. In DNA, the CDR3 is TGTGCCAGCAGTTCCGGGACAGGGACCACAGATACGCAGTATTTT.

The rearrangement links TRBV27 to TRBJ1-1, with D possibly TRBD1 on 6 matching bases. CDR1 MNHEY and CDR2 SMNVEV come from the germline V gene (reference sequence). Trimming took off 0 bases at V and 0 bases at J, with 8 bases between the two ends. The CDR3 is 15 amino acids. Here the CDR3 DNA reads TGTGCCAGCAGTTTATCGGGACACATGAACACTGAAGCTTTCTTT. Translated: CASSLSGHMNTEAFF.

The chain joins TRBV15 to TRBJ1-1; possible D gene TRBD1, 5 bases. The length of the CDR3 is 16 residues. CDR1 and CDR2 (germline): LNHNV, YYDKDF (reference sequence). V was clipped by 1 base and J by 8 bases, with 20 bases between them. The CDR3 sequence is CATSRVRGTFSLEAFF. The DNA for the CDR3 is TGTGCCACCAGCAGAGTTCGGGGGACTTTCTCGTTGGAAGCTTTCTTT.

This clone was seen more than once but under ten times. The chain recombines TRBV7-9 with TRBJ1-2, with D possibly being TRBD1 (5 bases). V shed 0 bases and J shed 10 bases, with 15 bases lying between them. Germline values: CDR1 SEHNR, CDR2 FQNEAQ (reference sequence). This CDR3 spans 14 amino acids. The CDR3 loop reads CASSLAGPGMDYTF. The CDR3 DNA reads TGTGCCAGCAGCTTAGCGGGGCCAGGGATGGACTACACCTTC.

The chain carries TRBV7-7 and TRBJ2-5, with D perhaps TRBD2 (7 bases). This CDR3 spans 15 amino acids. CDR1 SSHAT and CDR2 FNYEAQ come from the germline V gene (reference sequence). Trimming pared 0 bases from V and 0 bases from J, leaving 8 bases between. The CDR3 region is CASSLAGGDQETQYF. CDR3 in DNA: TGTGCCAGCAGCTTAGCAGGGGGGGACCAAGAGACCCAGTACTTC.

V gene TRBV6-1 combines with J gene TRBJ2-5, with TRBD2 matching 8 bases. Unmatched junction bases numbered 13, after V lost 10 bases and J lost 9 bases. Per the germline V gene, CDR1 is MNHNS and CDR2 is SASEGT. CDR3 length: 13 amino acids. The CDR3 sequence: CATTVGSGTAQYF. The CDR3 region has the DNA TGTGCCACCACCGTAGGTAGCGGGACGGCCCAGTACTTC.

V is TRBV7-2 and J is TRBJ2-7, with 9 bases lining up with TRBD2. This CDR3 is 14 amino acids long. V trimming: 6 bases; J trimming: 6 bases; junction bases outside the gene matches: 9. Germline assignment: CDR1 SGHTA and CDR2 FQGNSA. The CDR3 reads CASRFGSGGTEQYF. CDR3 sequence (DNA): TGTGCCAGCAGGTTCGGTAGCGGGGGTACCGAGCAGTACTTC. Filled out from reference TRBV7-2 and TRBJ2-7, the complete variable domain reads GAGVSQSPSNKVTEKGKDVELRCDPISGHTALYWYRQSLGQGLEFLIYFQGNSAPDKSGLPSDRFSAERTGGSVSTLTIQRTQQEDSAVYLCASRFGSGGTEQYFGPGTRLTVT.

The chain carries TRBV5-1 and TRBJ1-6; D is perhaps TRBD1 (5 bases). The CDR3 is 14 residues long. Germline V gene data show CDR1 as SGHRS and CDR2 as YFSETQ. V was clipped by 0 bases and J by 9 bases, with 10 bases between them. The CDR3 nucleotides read TGCGCCAGCAGCTTGGCAGGGTATGGTTCACCCCTCCACTTT. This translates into CASSLAGYGSPLHF. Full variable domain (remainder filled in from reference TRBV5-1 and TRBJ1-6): KAGVTQTPRYLIKTRGQQVTLSCSPISGHRSVSWYQQTPGQGLQFLFEYFSETQRNKGNFPGRFSGRQFSNSRSEMNVSTLELGDSALYLCASSLAGYGSPLHFGNGTRLTVT.

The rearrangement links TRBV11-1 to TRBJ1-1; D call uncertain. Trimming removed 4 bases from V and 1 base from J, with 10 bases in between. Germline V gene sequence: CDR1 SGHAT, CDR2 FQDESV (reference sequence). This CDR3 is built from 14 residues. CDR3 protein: CASSSTHENTEAFF. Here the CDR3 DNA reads TGTGCCAGCAGCTCTACCCACGAGAACACTGAAGCTTTCTTT.

The CDR3 region has the DNA TGTGCCAGCAGTAACAGGGTAGGGTCACCCCTCCACTTT. Translated: CASSNRVGSPLHF. The V gene is TRBV6-5, the J gene TRBJ1-6, with D possibly matching TRBD1 (6 bases). CDR1 and CDR2 from the germline V gene are MNHEY and SVGAGI. CDR3 length: 13 residues. Trimming stripped 5 bases from V and 10 bases from J, with 12 bases between.

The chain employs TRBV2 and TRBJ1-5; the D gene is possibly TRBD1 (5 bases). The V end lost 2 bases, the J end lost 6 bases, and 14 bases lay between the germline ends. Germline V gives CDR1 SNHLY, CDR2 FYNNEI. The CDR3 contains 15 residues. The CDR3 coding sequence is TGTGCCAGCAGTGAATCGGGGGTCGTTGGTCAGCCCCAGCATTTT. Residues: CASSESGVVGQPQHF.

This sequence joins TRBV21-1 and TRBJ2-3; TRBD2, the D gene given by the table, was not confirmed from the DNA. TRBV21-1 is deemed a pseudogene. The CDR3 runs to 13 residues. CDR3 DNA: TGTGCCAGCAGCCGGGGTACCGCGGTTACGCAGTATTTT. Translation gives CASSRGTAVTQYF.

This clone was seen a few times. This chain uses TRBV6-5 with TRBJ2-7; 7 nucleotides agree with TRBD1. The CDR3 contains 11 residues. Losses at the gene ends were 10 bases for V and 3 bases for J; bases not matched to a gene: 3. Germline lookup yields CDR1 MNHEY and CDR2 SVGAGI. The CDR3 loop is CATRDSYEQYF. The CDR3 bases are TGTGCCACCCGGGACAGCTACGAGCAGTACTTC.

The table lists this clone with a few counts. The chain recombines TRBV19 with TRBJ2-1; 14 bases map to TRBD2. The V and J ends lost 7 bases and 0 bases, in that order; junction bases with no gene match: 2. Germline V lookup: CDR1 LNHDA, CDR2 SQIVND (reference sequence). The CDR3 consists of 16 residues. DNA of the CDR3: TGTGCCAGTACCGGGACTAGCGGGAGCTCCTACAATGAGCAGTTCTTC. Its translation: CASTGTSGSSYNEQFF.

The CDR3 loop is CSVAQDSYGYTF. The CDR3 coding sequence is TGCAGCGTCGCACAAGACAGCTATGGCTACACCTTC. This chain links TRBV29-1 with TRBJ1-2, with TRBD1 as a possible D gene (5 bases). The CDR3 contains 12 residues. Germline V CDR1 and CDR2: SQVTM, ANQGSEA. V shed 6 bases and J shed 4 bases, with 12 bases lying between them.

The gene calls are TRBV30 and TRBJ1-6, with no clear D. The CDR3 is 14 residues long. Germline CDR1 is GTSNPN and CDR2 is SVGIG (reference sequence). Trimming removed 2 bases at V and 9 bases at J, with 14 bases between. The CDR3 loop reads CAWSPLLRGSPLHF. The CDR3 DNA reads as TGTGCCTGGAGTCCCCTTCTACGGGGTTCACCCCTCCACTTT.

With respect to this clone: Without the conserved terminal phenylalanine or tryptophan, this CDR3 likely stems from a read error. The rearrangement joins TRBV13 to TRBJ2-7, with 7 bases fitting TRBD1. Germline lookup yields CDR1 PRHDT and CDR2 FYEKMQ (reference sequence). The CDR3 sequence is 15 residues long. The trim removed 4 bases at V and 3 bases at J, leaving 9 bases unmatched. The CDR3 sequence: CASSSTGFSSYEQYL. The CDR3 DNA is TGTGCCAGCAGCTCGACAGGGTTTTCAAGCTACGAGCAGTACCTC.

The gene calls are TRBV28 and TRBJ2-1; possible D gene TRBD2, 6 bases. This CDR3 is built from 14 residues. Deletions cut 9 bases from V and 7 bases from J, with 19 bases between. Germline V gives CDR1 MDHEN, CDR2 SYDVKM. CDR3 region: CASGQGRRENEQFF. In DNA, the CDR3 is TGTGCCAGTGGCCAAGGGAGGCGAGAGAATGAGCAGTTCTTC.

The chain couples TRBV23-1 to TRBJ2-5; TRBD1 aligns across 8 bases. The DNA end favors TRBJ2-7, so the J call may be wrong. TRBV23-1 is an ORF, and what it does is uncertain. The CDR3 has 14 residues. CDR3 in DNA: TGCGCCAGCAGTCTGGGACAGGATAGGCACGAGCAGTACTTC. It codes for CASSLGQDRHEQYF.

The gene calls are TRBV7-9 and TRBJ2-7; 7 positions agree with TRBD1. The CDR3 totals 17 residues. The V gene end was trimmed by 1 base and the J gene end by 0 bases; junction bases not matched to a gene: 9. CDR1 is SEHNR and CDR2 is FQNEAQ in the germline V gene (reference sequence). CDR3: CASSLGSLRDSSYEQYF. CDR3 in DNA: TGTGCCAGCAGCTTAGGGTCTCTCCGGGACAGCTCCTACGAGCAGTACTTC.